The clone carrying this TCR beta chain occurred a few times. What it binds is not known. This entry is derived from a study of T cells in Graves' hyperthyroidism and ophthalmopathy. Regarding the study as a whole: Most expanded thyroid clonotypes above 0.001 also appeared in blood.

Stable disease denoted Graves' hyperthyroidism without ophthalmopathy progression within 18 months. Investigators excluded patients with uncontrolled infection, other autoimmune disease, pregnancy or lactation. Amplification yielded TCR beta CDR3 regions, with RNA transcripts as the source. When the TCR CDR3 underwent first-round RT-PCR, the HTBI primer set was used. TCRdb re-derived calls from the multiplex PCR reads in MiXCR, one entry per CDR3 protein. Among a few hundred thousand distinct CDR3 sequences, more than 13% were seen once, and the ten largest hold 32%. Germline CDR1 is PRHDT and CDR2 is FYEKMQ (reference sequence). The CDR3 loop spans 15 amino acids. Trimming removed 1 base at V and 5 bases at J, with 11 bases between.

This TCR came from a woman in her twenties or thirties with Graves' hyperthyroidism. The specimen was blood. V gene TRBV13 combines with J gene TRBJ1-4; D remains ambiguous. The CDR3 loop reads CASSLVSGLNEKLFF. The CDR3 DNA sequence: TGTGCCAGCAGCTTAGTATCTGGGTTGAATGAAAAACTGTTTTTT.